One T cell receptor beta chain is described in this entry. These data come from a study of T cells in Graves' hyperthyroidism and ophthalmopathy. Trimming took 3 bases from V and 0 from J, leaving 10 bases between them. Looked up from germline, CDR1 is SGHRS and CDR2 is YFSETQ. CDR3 length: 15 residues. What was amplified from RNA transcripts were TCR beta CDR3 regions. A set of HTBI primers served as the primers for a first-round RT-PCR of the TCR CDR3. TCRdb reprocessed the multiplex PCR reads with MiXCR, giving one entry per CDR3 protein. The repertoire holds about 640,000 distinct CDR3 sequences, less than 25% seen once, with around a third in the top ten.

V usage is TRBV5-1 and J usage is TRBJ2-4; D unresolved. The origin of this receptor is a man aged 25 to 45 with Graves' ophthalmopathy. Sequencing was carried out using blood. DNA for the CDR3: TGCGCCAGCAGCTACGAGGTGGGAGCCAAAAACATTCAGTACTTC. This translates into CASSYEVGAKNIQYF. Drawing the rest from reference TRBV5-1 and TRBJ2-4, the complete variable domain is KAGVTQTPRYLIKTRGQQVTLSCSPISGHRSVSWYQQTPGQGLQFLFEYFSETQRNKGNFPGRFSGRQFSNSRSEMNVSTLELGDSALYLCASSYEVGAKNIQYFGAGTRLSVL.